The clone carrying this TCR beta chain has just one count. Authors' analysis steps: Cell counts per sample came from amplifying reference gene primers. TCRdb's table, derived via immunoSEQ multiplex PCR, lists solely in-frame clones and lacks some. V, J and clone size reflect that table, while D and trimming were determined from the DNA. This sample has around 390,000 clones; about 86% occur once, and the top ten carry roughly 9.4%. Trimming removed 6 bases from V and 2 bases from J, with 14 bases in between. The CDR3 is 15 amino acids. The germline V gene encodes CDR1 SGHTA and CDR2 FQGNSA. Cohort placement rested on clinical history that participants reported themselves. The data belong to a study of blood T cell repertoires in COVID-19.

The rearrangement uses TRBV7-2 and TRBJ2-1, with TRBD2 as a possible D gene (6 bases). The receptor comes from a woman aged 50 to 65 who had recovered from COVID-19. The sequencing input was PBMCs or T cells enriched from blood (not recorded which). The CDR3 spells CASSYLGGTYNEQFF. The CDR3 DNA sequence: TGTGCCAGCAGTTACCTCGGGGGTACCTACAATGAGCAGTTCTTC.